This T cell receptor (beta chain) emerged from a study of CD8 T cells in Susac syndrome. Study-level findings and limits: The authors acknowledged that the study's TCR sequencing and HLA analysis involved relatively few individuals.

Worth noting for this clonotype: The antigen remains unidentified.

The study used treatment-naive patients who had stable or active relapsing-remitting disease as multiple sclerosis controls. Reverse transcription of about 0.45 to 1 ug RNA used random hexamers. TCRdb called the immunoSEQ multiplex PCR reads again in MiXCR, with one record for every CDR3 protein. The table has 250,000 to 350,000 distinct CDR3 sequences, approximately 81% seen once; the top ten hold approximately 0.11%. Germline V gene data show CDR1 as MNHNY and CDR2 as SVGAGI (reference sequence). The CDR3 contains 15 residues. V shed 2 bases, J shed 0 bases, and the junction held 3 bases outside the gene matches.

Sequences were obtained from CD8+ T cells from PBMCs. The chain couples TRBV6-6 to TRBJ2-7, with 8 bases lining up with TRBD2. This clonotype was obtained from a human donor with multiple sclerosis. CDR3 residues: CASSYQAGVSYEQYF. The CDR3 coding sequence is TGTGCCAGCAGTTACCAAGCGGGAGTCTCCTACGAGCAGTACTTC.